The 20 T cell receptor beta chains in this list originate from one sample, sequenced in a study of T cells in Graves' hyperthyroidism and ophthalmopathy. Regions amplified from RNA transcripts were the TCR beta CDR3 regions. The primer set for the first-round RT-PCR of the TCR CDR3 was HTBI. TCRdb reanalysed the multiplex PCR reads using MiXCR and keeps one entry per CDR3 protein. The sample records about 380,000 distinct CDR3 sequences, about 14% being singletons. Sequenced material: blood. The receptors originated from a woman in her twenties or thirties with Graves' ophthalmopathy.

The table lists this clonotype with many counts. J is TRBJ2-2 and V is TRBV5-5, with 7 bases identical to TRBD1. Germline V CDR1 and CDR2: SGHKS, YYEKEE (reference sequence). The J segment lost 4 bases and the V segment lost 4 bases, leaving 7 bases of the junction unmatched. This CDR3 contains 15 residues. CDR3 DNA sequence: TGTGCCAGCAGCCATCGACAGGGTGCCACCGGGGAGCTGTTTTTT. Translating it yields CASSHRQGATGELFF.

This clonotype has only a few counts. The V gene is TRBV5-1, the J gene TRBJ1-4; 7 bases line up with TRBD1. Germline V lookup: CDR1 SGHRS, CDR2 YFSETQ. Unmatched junction bases numbered 4, after V lost 5 bases and J lost 0 bases. This CDR3 contains 15 residues. The CDR3 region has the DNA TGCGCCAGCAGACGGGGGACAGCAACTAATGAAAAACTGTTTTTT. As protein: CASRRGTATNEKLFF.

This clonotype was counted between two and nine times. A much larger clonotype is one base distant, so this may be a read error. V is TRBV7-2 and J is TRBJ2-1; 9 bases fit TRBD2. J gave up 3 bases and V 3 bases, and 3 bases lay outside the gene matches. Per germline, CDR1 SGHTA and CDR2 FQGNSA. The CDR3 is made up of 15 amino acids. The CDR3 region has the DNA TGTGCCAGCAGCTTCGAGCGGGGGGTCTACAATGAGCAGTTCTTC. Its translation is CASSFERGVYNEQFF. Supplemented by reference TRBV7-2 and TRBJ2-1, the full variable domain reads GAGVSQSPSNKVTEKGKDVELRCDPISGHTALYWYRQSLGQGLEFLIYFQGNSAPDKSGLPSDRFSAERTGGSVSTLTIQRTQQEDSAVYLCASSFERGVYNEQFFGPGTRLTVL.

A few counts support this clonotype. The chain couples TRBV19 to TRBJ2-1; D is undetermined. Trimming removed 5 bases from V and 0 bases from J, with 14 bases in between. This CDR3 contains 16 residues. Germline V gives CDR1 LNHDA, CDR2 SQIVND (reference sequence). As DNA, the CDR3 is TGTGCCAGTAGTTTTTTTGGCGTAAGCTCCTACAATGAGCAGTTCTTC. Encoded protein: CASSFFGVSSYNEQFF.

This clonotype turned up a few times. This chain connects TRBV18 to TRBJ2-7; 7 bases fit TRBD1. The CDR3 contains 17 residues. The V gene end was trimmed by 0 bases and the J gene end by 1 base; junction bases not matched to a gene: 9. CDR1 is KGHSH and CDR2 is LQKENI in the germline V gene. The CDR3 region is CASSPPRRDSISYEQYF. As DNA, the CDR3 is TGTGCCAGCTCACCACCGCGCCGGGACAGCATATCCTACGAGCAGTACTTC.

Comment on this clonotype: A read error may explain this, as a much larger clone is one base away. This chain links TRBV7-6 with TRBJ1-1, with TRBD1 as a possible D gene (6 bases). The CDR3 is 14 amino acids. In germline, CDR1 is SGHVS, CDR2 FNYEAQ. The CDR3 DNA reads TGTACCAGCAGCCCAGGGGAGCAGAACACTGAAGCTTTCTTT. Residues: CTSSPGEQNTEAFF.

The V and J genes are TRBV28 and TRBJ1-1; 9 positions agree with TRBD1. The CDR3 contains 17 residues. Per the germline V gene, CDR1 is MDHEN and CDR2 is SYDVKM. V lost 2 bases and J lost 3; bases outside the gene matches: 10. The CDR3 loop is CASSLEQGAAMDTEAFF. CDR3 nucleotide sequence: TGTGCCAGCAGTTTAGAACAGGGGGCCGCGATGGACACTGAAGCTTTCTTT.

At least ten counts were recorded for this clonotype. The chain recombines TRBV28 with TRBJ1-6, with D maybe TRBD1 (5 bases). The CDR3 spans 16 residues. The V gene's germline CDR1 is MDHEN and CDR2 SYDVKM. Trimming took 5 bases from V and 0 from J, leaving 11 bases between them. Written as DNA, the CDR3 is TGTGCCAGCAGTCCCAGTGGGGGCTCCTATAATTCACCCCTCCACTTT. Amino acids: CASSPSGGSYNSPLHF.

At least ten counts were recorded for this clonotype. The chain employs TRBV19 and TRBJ1-1, with D maybe TRBD1 (6 bases). The CDR3 runs to 14 residues. CDR1 is LNHDA, CDR2 SQIVND, per germline (reference sequence). V lost 3 bases to trimming and J lost 0 bases, with 8 bases between them. The CDR3 DNA is TGTGCCAGTAGTATTGAGGGGGTGAACACTGAAGCTTTCTTT. This encodes CASSIEGVNTEAFF.

V and J are TRBV20-1 and TRBJ2-3; D gene ambiguous. Germline values: CDR1 DFQATT, CDR2 SNEGSKA (reference sequence). The CDR3 has 15 residues. With 3 bases removed from V and 0 bases from J, the gap between germline ends came to 13 bases. The DNA for the CDR3 is TGCAGTGCTAGCTTAGGCGGAACTAGCACAGATACGCAGTATTTT. Translating it yields CSASLGGTSTDTQYF.

This clonotype was seen only a few times. The rearrangement joins TRBV14 to TRBJ2-3; D unresolved. Germline V gene data show CDR1 as SGHDN and CDR2 as FVKESK. CDR3 length: 13 residues. With 0 bases removed from V and 5 bases from J, the gap between germline ends came to 6 bases. The CDR3 protein is CASSQEMRDTQYF. The CDR3 nucleotides are TGTGCCAGCAGCCAAGAGATGAGAGATACGCAGTATTTT.

This clonotype was found many times. This sequence joins TRBV12-3 or TRBV12-4 and TRBJ2-1; 7 positions match TRBD1. V lost 5 bases, J lost 2 bases, and 3 bases stayed unmatched. This CDR3 comprises 14 residues. The CDR3 here is CASSAGTAYNEQFF. The CDR3, as DNA: TGTGCCAGCAGTGCCGGGACAGCCTACAATGAGCAGTTCTTC.

This clonotype was observed at least ten times. The V call is TRBV3-1, the J call TRBJ1-4; D remains unclear. V lost 1 base and J lost 7, with 10 bases in between. CDR1 and CDR2 from the germline V gene are LGHDT and YNNKEL (reference sequence). The CDR3 spans 14 residues. The CDR3 region is CASSQAGASEKLFF. The CDR3 nucleotides are TGTGCCAGCAGCCAAGCAGGAGCCAGTGAAAAACTGTTTTTT.

This clonotype was seen repeatedly, ten times or more. The chain carries TRBV20-1 and TRBJ1-1; D not resolved. CDR3 length: 15 residues. Germline loops: CDR1 DFQATT, CDR2 SNEGSKA (reference sequence). V was pared by 2 bases and J by 0 bases, with 13 bases between. CDR3 residues: CSARQTGNMNTEAFF. CDR3 DNA sequence: TGCAGTGCTAGACAGACGGGGAATATGAACACTGAAGCTTTCTTT.

This clonotype came up many times. This chain uses TRBV20-1 with TRBJ2-7; TRBD2 agrees at 8 bases. The CDR3 has 15 residues. Looked up from germline, CDR1 is DFQATT and CDR2 is SNEGSKA (reference sequence). After removal of 0 bases from V and 0 bases from J, the junction contained 4 bases not matched to a gene. CDR3 sequence (DNA): TGCAGTGCTAGAGACGGGGGGGTAGCCTCCTACGAGCAGTACTTC. This encodes CSARDGGVASYEQYF.

The chain links TRBV6-2 or TRBV6-3 to TRBJ1-1; possibly TRBD1 for D (6 bases). The CDR3 loop spans 15 amino acids. The germline V gene encodes CDR1 MNHEY and CDR2 SVGEGT. The V end was cut by 8 bases, the J end by 1 base, with 17 bases between. CDR3 nucleotide sequence: TGTGCCAGCCAGTTCTGGGGGGCTAGGAACACTGAAGCTTTCTTT. It is translated as CASQFWGARNTEAFF.

J is TRBJ1-6 and V is TRBV9, with 8 bases matching TRBD1. V gave up 4 bases and J gave up 10 bases; unmatched junction bases: 7. The CDR3 length is 14 residues. Germline CDR1 SGDLS, CDR2 YYNGEE. In nucleotides, the CDR3 is TGTGCCAGCAGCTCAGGGGGCTTTGGGTCACCCCTCCACTTT. Translating it yields CASSSGGFGSPLHF. Full variable domain (missing parts from reference TRBV9 and TRBJ1-6): DSGVTQTPKHLITATGQRVTLRCSPRSGDLSVYWYQQSLDQGLQFLIQYYNGEERAKGNILERFSAQQFPDLHSELNLSSLELGDSALYFCASSSGGFGSPLHFGNGTRLTVT.

This clonotype was observed many times. The V and J genes are TRBV2 and TRBJ2-3; TRBD2 aligns across 8 bases. The length of the CDR3 is 15 residues. CDR1 SNHLY and CDR2 FYNNEI come from the germline V gene. Trimming cost V 7 bases and J 3 bases; bases outside gene matches: 9. CDR3 DNA sequence: TGTGCCAGCACCGTCTCGGCGGGGGGTACAGATACGCAGTATTTT. It is translated as CASTVSAGGTDTQYF.

CDR3 sequence reads: CASSRGRELDEQYF. CDR3 nucleotide sequence: TGTGCCAGCAGTAGGGGGCGGGAGCTTGACGAGCAGTACTTC. V usage is TRBV6-1 and J usage is TRBJ2-7; D assignment may be TRBD1 or TRBD2 (7 bases each). V was shortened by 5 bases and J by 5 bases, with 16 bases between the two germline ends. Per the germline V gene, CDR1 is MNHNS and CDR2 is SASEGT. This CDR3 spans 14 amino acids.

There are a few counts of this clonotype. The V and J genes are TRBV13 and TRBJ2-1; no definite D call. CDR1 is PRHDT and CDR2 is FYEKMQ in the germline V gene (reference sequence). The germline V and J ends were trimmed by 5 bases and 6 bases, with 14 bases remaining between them. The CDR3 is 14 residues long. CDR3 region: CASSENRLTNEQFF. Here the CDR3 DNA reads TGTGCCAGCAGCGAAAACCGGCTAACCAATGAGCAGTTCTTC.